Listed here is a single T cell receptor (beta chain). Its cognate antigen has yet to be identified. The input lacks base qualities; no much larger clone sits a single base away. The sample belongs to a study of beta chain features in type 1 diabetes (dated by TCRdb to the late 2010s). With respect to the entire study: Patients and healthy donors did not differ in mean age, gender distribution, total cell number or subset yield. Naive and central memory subsets were obtained from all 30 or so donors, but regulatory and stem cell-like memory subsets were isolated from only 8 patients and roughly eight healthy donors. In the study, recently diagnosed type 1 diabetes patients and matched healthy donors were compared on the TCRB repertoires of their sorted circulating CD4+ T cell subsets. A total of 107,917,701 sorted cells were examined across all samples, and RNA yield correlated strongly with the number of cells per subset. The paper's findings and limits, for the study overall: The naive, central memory and regulatory TCRB repertoires appeared to resemble one another more closely among patients than among healthy donors. Shorter templates might be favored by PCR, yet because patient and control samples were amplified and corrected together, any such skew would affect both groups equally. At VDJ recombination sites, type 1 diabetes patients had fewer insertions and more deleted nucleotides, which implies abnormalities in thymic rearrangement. Because cDNA was sequenced instead of genomic DNA, highly expressing activated cells could be over-represented, though the groups showed no difference in activation or CD3 levels. A moderate but significant shortening of TCRB CDR3 length was observed in type 1 diabetes patients in all four CD4+ subsets. Because small numbers of individuals were included in the HLA sub-analyses, any influence of HLA type on TCRB rearrangement was left unresolved.

Each donor gave one peripheral blood draw, roughly 120 mL on average, collected into heparinised tubes. A BD FACSAria II and a panel including CD45RO, CCR7, CD25, CD127, CD95 and CD27 were used to sort naive, central memory, regulatory and stem cell-like memory CD4+ T cells. All sorted populations exceeded 95% purity. Right away, PBMCs were isolated by Lymphoprep density gradient centrifugation and were stained directly, with no culture step. So that batch effects would be minimized, each experiment stained and sorted samples in pairs, pairing one healthy donor with one patient. Here V drops 7 bases and J drops 4 bases, and the junction holds 7 bases not matched to any gene. CDR1 and CDR2 are read off the germline V gene as SNHLY and FYNNEI. The cysteine opens and the phenylalanine closes a CDR3 of 15 amino acids. Only CDR3 DNA is held: 45 bases, read in frame from base 1. The entire amount of isolated RNA was reverse transcribed using the High Capacity cDNA Reverse Transcription Kit, so the sequenced TCRB transcripts were expressed ones. Deep immunoSEQ sequencing was applied to naive, central memory and regulatory T cell samples, giving an average of roughly 3.5 million total reads per sample. After sorted cells were lysed in RLT buffer, RNA was extracted with DNase-treated RNeasy Micro or Mini kits, with the choice depending on cell number. Each cell subset was processed on its own to prevent cross-contamination, while patient and healthy donor samples were processed together. The immunoSEQ multiplex PCR was used to amplify TCRB sequences from cDNA, generating 87-bp fragments that spanned the CDR3 region. Sequencing of the amplicons was performed on the Illumina HiSeq platform. As for the authors' bioinformatics: PCR bias was corrected computationally using synthetic template baselines, and reads within Hamming distance 2 were collapsed, with unmergeable singletons discarded. Reads were aligned against IMGT to assign V, D and J genes, CDR3 length and insertions or deletions at six rearrangement sites. Within each subset, clonotype counts were normalized to sorted cell number, and only after that were true diversity and Gini coefficients computed with the tcR R package. The overlap coefficient, calculated on TCRB nucleotide sequences, was used to measure repertoire sharing. As stored in TCRdb, this immuneACCESS dataset retains in-frame rearrangements with V and J assigned. A fraction of the clones does not appear; measured against another copy, unresolved V genes explain less than half of the discrepancy, and the remainder lacks a known reason. That table supplies the V and J calls and clone size; D and trimming were determined from the DNA. The sample table contains around 70,000 clones; only one count was recorded for more than 45% of them. 0.7% of the sample belongs to the ten largest clones.

This chain joins TRBV2 to TRBJ2-5; TRBD2 agrees with 12 junctional bases. The receptor comes from a man younger than 45 with type 1 diabetes. The specimen was central memory CD4+ T cells from blood. The DNA reads TGTGCCAGCACCCTAGCGGGAGGGCCAGGAGAGACCCAGTACTTC. This gives the protein CASTLAGGPGETQYF.